Presented here are 11 T cell receptor beta chains from one specimen sequenced in a study of CD4 and CD8 cells across lung adenocarcinoma regions. One entry per CDR3 protein results from TCRdb running MiXCR on the PCR reads. The sample records over 7,000 distinct CDR3 sequences, over 50% being singletons. Sequenced sample: CD4+ T cells from the center of a lung tumor. These receptors originate from a female donor with lung adenocarcinoma. The CD4 and CD8 labels of this study may be unreliable.

This clonotype was counted between two and nine times. This chain uses TRBV27 with TRBJ2-4; 7 bases line up with TRBD2. Per the germline V gene, CDR1 is MNHEY and CDR2 is SMNVEV (reference sequence). The CDR3 consists of 13 residues. V shed 6 bases, J shed 4 bases, and the junction held 3 bases outside the gene matches. CDR3 amino acids: CASSLSGKNIQYF. Here the CDR3 DNA reads TGTGCCAGCAGCCTTAGCGGGAAAAACATTCAGTACTTC.

The rearrangement joins TRBV12-3 or TRBV12-4 to TRBJ2-1, with TRBD2 as a possible D gene (6 bases). There are 14 residues in the CDR3. V was shortened by 4 bases and J by 7 bases, with 14 bases between the two germline ends. The CDR3 reads CASSYGTFGNEQFF. In DNA form, the CDR3 reads TGTGCCAGCAGTTACGGGACTTTCGGGAATGAGCAGTTCTTC.

CDR3 residues: CASSFDLHGGELFF. CDR3 DNA sequence: TGTGCCAGCAGTTTCGACTTACACGGCGGGGAGCTGTTTTTT. This chain links TRBV6-5 with TRBJ2-2; D unresolved. V dropped 4 bases and J dropped 7 bases, with 13 bases sitting between them. The germline gives CDR1 MNHEY, CDR2 SVGAGI. The CDR3 loop spans 14 amino acids.

In regard to this clonotype: This CDR3 fails to terminate in the conserved phenylalanine or tryptophan, so it likely reflects a read error. No DNA is shown, since the ends of the CDR3 on it are uncertain; the CDR3 is the one TCRdb lists. The chain joins TRBV22-1 to TRBJ2-5; the D call of TRBD1 is as the table states it, not checked on the DNA. TRBV22-1 is an annotated pseudogene. From its first to its last residue, the CDR3 has 11 amino acids. CDR3 in amino acids: CPGPGVSLFPY.

The gene calls are TRBV6-1 and TRBJ2-7, with 10 positions matching TRBD2. Germline assignment: CDR1 MNHNS and CDR2 SASEGT. The CDR3 has 15 amino acids. The junction had 5 bases not matched to a gene; V was cut back by 4 bases and J by 2 bases. CDR3 region: CASSGEAGGAYEQYF. DNA of the CDR3: TGTGCCAGCAGTGGGGAAGCGGGAGGGGCCTACGAGCAGTACTTC.

This clonotype occurred many times. The chain has TRBV6-1 and TRBJ1-1; D may be TRBD1 (6 bases). Deletions cut 6 bases from V and 5 bases from J, with 13 bases between. This CDR3 is 13 amino acids long. Germline CDR1 is MNHNS and CDR2 is SASEGT. CDR3 DNA sequence: TGTGCCAGCAGCCACTTTGGACAGACTGAAGCTTTCTTT. Amino acids: CASSHFGQTEAFF.

This clonotype was seen a few times. The chain carries TRBV10-1 and TRBJ2-2; D remains ambiguous. The germline V gene encodes CDR1 WNHNN and CDR2 SYGVQD (reference sequence). This CDR3 region has 13 residues. Trimming took 5 bases from V and 5 from J, leaving 9 bases between them. The CDR3 nucleotides are TGCGCCAGCAGTCCGGGTCCTACCGGGGAGCTGTTTTTT. It encodes CASSPGPTGELFF.

This chain links TRBV27 with TRBJ2-3; D ambiguous. CDR3 length: 12 residues. Between the trimmed V and J ends, which lost 8 bases and 7 bases, there was a span of 13 bases. CDR1 and CDR2 (germline): MNHEY, SMNVEV (reference sequence). DNA for the CDR3: TGTGCCAGCGGGTCAGCCAAGAATACGCAGTATTTT. Protein product: CASGSAKNTQYF.

This rearrangement joins TRBV7-3 to TRBJ2-5; TRBD1 is a possible D gene (5 bases). The J call is doubtful: the DNA matches TRBJ2-7 better. The CDR3 spans 14 residues. Per the germline V gene, CDR1 is SGHTA and CDR2 is FQGTGA. CDR3: CASSLWAGHYEQYF. In DNA form, the CDR3 reads TGTGCCAGCAGCTTATGGGCAGGGCACTACGAGCAGTACTTC.

This clonotype was recorded at least ten times. V and J are TRBV6-4 and TRBJ2-1, with TRBD2 matching over 13 bases. Per the germline V gene, CDR1 is MRHNA and CDR2 is SNTAGT. With V trimmed by 3 bases and J by 10 bases, 6 bases remained unmatched. There are 15 residues in the CDR3. The CDR3 here is CASSEFAGLAGEQFF. CDR3 nucleotides: TGTGCCAGCAGTGAATTCGCGGGACTAGCGGGAGAGCAGTTCTTC.

As regards this clonotype: The junction departs from the called germline gene at one end, perhaps through a read error. The gene calls are TRBV6-1 and TRBJ2-1; TRBD1 might be the D (6 bases). CDR1 and CDR2 (germline): MNHNS, SASEGT. The CDR3 length is 13 residues. The chain's CDR3 is CASRAVGADTQFF. The CDR3 bases are TGTGCCAGCAGGGCCGTGGGGGCCGATACGCAGTTTTTT.